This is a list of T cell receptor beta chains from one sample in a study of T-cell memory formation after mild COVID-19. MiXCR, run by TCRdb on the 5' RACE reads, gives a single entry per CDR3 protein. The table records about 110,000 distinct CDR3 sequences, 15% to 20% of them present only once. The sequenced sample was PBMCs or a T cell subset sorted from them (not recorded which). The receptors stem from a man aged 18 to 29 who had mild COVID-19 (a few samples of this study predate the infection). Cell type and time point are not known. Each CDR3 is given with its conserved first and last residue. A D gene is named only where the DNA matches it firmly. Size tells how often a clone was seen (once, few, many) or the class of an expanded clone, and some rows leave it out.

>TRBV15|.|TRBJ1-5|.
TGTGCCACCAGCAGAGGGACTCGGGAGAATCAGCCCCAGCATTTT
CATSRGTRENQPQHF
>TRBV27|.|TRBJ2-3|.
TGTGCCAGCAGTTTATTGGGAAGTGGAGGGGGGGCAGGAGATACGCAGTATTTT
CASSLLGSGGGAGDTQYF
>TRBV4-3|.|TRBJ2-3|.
TGCGCCAGCAGCCAAGCTTGGGGGCCAGATACGCAGTATTTT
CASSQAWGPDTQYF
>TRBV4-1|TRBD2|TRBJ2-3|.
TGCGCCAGCAGCCGCCGGGCGGGGGGTAGCACAGATACGCAGTATTTT
CASSRRAGGSTDTQYF
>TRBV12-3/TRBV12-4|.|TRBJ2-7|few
TGTGCCAGCAGTTTAAGGGATGGTTGGGCCTACGAGCAGTACTTC
CASSLRDGWAYEQYF
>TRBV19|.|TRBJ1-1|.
TGTGCCAGCCGCAGGGCGAAGACTGAAGCTTTCTTT
CASRRAKTEAFF
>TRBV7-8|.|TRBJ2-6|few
TGTGCCAGCAGCCTTAGGGAAAGCTCTGGGGCCAACGTCCTGACTTTC
CASSLRESSGANVLTF
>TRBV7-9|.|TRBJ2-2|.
TGTGCCAGCAGCTTACAACAGGCCACCGGGGAGCTGTTTTTT
CASSLQQATGELFF
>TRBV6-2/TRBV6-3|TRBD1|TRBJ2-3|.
TGTGCCATAAGAAAACAGGGGGCCACAGATACGCAGTATTTT
CAIRKQGATDTQYF
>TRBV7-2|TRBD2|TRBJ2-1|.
TGTGCCAGCAGCCGTAACGGGGGGAGAGGGTATGATGAGCAGTTCTTC
CASSRNGGRGYDEQFF
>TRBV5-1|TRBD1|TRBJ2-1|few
TGCGCCAGCAGCTTGCCTCATGGGGACAGCTACTCCTACAATGAGCAGTTCTTC
CASSLPHGDSYSYNEQFF
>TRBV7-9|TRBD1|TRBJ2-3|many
TGTGCCAGCACCGGACAGGGAGCCACAGATACGCAGTATTTT
CASTGQGATDTQYF
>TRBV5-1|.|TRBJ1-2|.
TGCGCCAGCAGCTTGGAACAGACAGGTCCCCAATATGGCTACACCTTC
CASSLEQTGPQYGYTF
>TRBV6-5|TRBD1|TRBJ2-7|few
TGTGCCAGCAGTTACGTATTTGGACAGGGGGCCCGGGAGCAGTACTTC
CASSYVFGQGAREQYF
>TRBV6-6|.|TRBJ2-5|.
TGTGCCAGCAGTTGGTCACGAGGGGCGAACAAAGAGACCCAGTACTTC
CASSWSRGANKETQYF
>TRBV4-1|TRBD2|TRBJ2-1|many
TGCGCCAGCAGCCAAGTGGGCCTAGCGGGGGCTTGGTCCTACAATGAGCAGTTCTTC
CASSQVGLAGAWSYNEQFF
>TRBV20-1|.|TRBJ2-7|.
TGCAGTGCTAGTGGGGATTGGGCTAGCTCACCCTACGAGCAGTACTTC
CSASGDWASSPYEQYF
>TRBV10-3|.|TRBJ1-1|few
TGTGCCATCAGTGAAAGGAGTGAAGCTTTCTTT
CAISERSEAFF
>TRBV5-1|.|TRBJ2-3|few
TGCGCCAGCAGCCAAGGGTTGGGCACAGATACGCAGTATTTT
CASSQGLGTDTQYF
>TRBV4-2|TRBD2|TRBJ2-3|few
TGTGCCAGCAGCCAAGAACCAGCGGGGGGAACCGATACGCAGTATTTT
CASSQEPAGGTDTQYF
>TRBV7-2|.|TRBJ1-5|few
TGTGCCAGCAGCCGGCAGGGGTATGGCAATCAGCCCCAGCATTTT
CASSRQGYGNQPQHF
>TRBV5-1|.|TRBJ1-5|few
TGCGCCAGCAGCTTCGTTGAGCGGCCCCAGCATTTT
CASSFVERPQHF
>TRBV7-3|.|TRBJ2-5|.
TGTGCCAGCAGCCCCCGGGCCGGGGGTCGAGAGACCCAGTACTTC
CASSPRAGGRETQYF
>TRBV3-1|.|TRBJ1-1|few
TGTGCCAGCAGCCAAGTTTACAGGTTGAACACTGAAGCTTTCTTT
CASSQVYRLNTEAFF
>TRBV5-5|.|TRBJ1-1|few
TGTGCCAGCAGCTTGGCTCCCCTGAACACTGAAGCTTTCTTT
CASSLAPLNTEAFF
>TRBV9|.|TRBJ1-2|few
TGTGCCAGCAGTAACCAGGGTGATGGCTACACCTTC
CASSNQGDGYTF
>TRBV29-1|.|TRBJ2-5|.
TGCAGCGTTGATGCTGGCGGGGAAAAAGAGACCCAGTACTTC
CSVDAGGEKETQYF
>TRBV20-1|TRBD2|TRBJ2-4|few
TGCAGTGCTTTCTCGACTAGCGGGGGCCGGGACATTCAGTACTTC
CSAFSTSGGRDIQYF
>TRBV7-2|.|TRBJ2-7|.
TGTGCCAGCAGCTTAATCAGCAGTACCTACGAGCAGTACTTC
CASSLISSTYEQYF
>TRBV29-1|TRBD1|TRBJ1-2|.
TGCAGCGTTGGAGGGGCCAGGGGGAGACCTAACTATGGCTACACCTTC
CSVGGARGRPNYGYTF
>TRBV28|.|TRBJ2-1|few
TGTGCCACTCGGGGGAGCTCCTACAATGAGCAGTTCTTC
CATRGSSYNEQFF
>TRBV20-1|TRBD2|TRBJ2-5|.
TGCAGTGCCCCCTCGGGAGCGGGGGCGACCTACCAAGAGACCCAGTACTTC
CSAPSGAGATYQETQYF
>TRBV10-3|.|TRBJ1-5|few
TGTGCCATCAGTGATGGATGGGGAAACCAGCCCCAGCATTTT
CAISDGWGNQPQHF
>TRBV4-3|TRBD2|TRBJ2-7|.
TGCGCCAGCAGCCCCGGGCGCGGGGGTGAGCAGTACTTC
CASSPGRGGEQYF
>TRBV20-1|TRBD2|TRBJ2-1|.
TGCAGTGCCCCGGAGAGCGGGGGGGCCTATGGTGAGCAGTTCTTC
CSAPESGGAYGEQFF
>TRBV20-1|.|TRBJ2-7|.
TGCAGTGCTCCCGACCCAGGCAGTAACTACGAGCAGTACTTC
CSAPDPGSNYEQYF
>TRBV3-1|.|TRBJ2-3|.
TGTGCCAGCAGCCAAACCCGCGGCTGGGGGGCAGGAGATACGCAGTATTTT
CASSQTRGWGAGDTQYF
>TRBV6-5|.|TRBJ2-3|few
TGTGCCAGCAGTTCGAGGGGCCCGAATACGCAGTATTTT
CASSSRGPNTQYF
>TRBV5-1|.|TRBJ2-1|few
TGCGCCAGCAGCTTGGGGGTAGCCTCCTACAATGAGCAGTTCTTC
CASSLGVASYNEQFF
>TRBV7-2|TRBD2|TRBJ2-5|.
TGTGCCAGCAGCGCGGGACTAGCGGGGGGTCGGGAGACCCAGTACTTC
CASSAGLAGGRETQYF
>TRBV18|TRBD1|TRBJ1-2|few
TGTGCCAGCTCACCCGAGGGGGCGACGCGAGGCTACACCTTC
CASSPEGATRGYTF
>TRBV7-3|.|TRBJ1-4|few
TGTGCCAGCAGCTTAACCGGGACGGAGAATGAAAAACTGTTTTTT
CASSLTGTENEKLFF
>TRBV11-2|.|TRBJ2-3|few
TGTGCCAGCAGCTTTCTCGCAGATACGCAGTATTTT
CASSFLADTQYF
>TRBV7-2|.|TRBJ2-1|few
TGTGCCAGCAGCTTAAAGAGAGAGGGAAAGAAGTTCTTC
CASSLKREGKKFF
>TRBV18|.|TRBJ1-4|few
TGTGCCAGCTCCCGAACTAATGAAAAACTGTTTTTT
CASSRTNEKLFF
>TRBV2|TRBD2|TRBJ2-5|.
TGTGCCAGCAGGGACGGACTAGCGGGGAACCAAGAGACCCAGTACTTC
CASRDGLAGNQETQYF